These 27 T cell receptor beta chains came from one sample sequenced in a study of PD-L1 blockade in urothelial cancer. Repertoires were generated with immunoSEQ multiplex PCR, while TCRdb's copy carries only in-frame clones and drops some. Seen here are fewer than 65,000 clones, around 90% observed once, and the top ten hold over 12%. Time point in this sample: pretreatment peripheral blood. Material: PBMCs, obtained around atezolizumab (anti-PD-L1) treatment. The receptors derive from a woman in her sixties or seventies with urothelial cancer.

The chain combines TRBV25-1 with TRBJ2-1; no clear D gene. CDR1 and CDR2 (germline): MGHDK, SYGVNS. V shed 3 bases and J shed 3 bases, with 21 bases lying between them. This CDR3 spans 18 amino acids. The CDR3: CASSDFRYGSYGYNEQFF. For the CDR3, the DNA is TGTGCCAGCAGTGATTTCCGGTACGGGTCATACGGCTACAATGAGCAGTTCTTC. Looking up the rest from reference TRBV25-1 and TRBJ2-1 gives the full variable domain: EADIYQTPRYLVIGTGKKITLECSQTMGHDKMYWYQQDPGMELHLIHYSYGVNSTEKGDLSSESTVSRIRTEHFPLTLESARPSHTSQYLCASSDFRYGSYGYNEQFFGPGTRLTVL.

The chain links TRBV4-3 to TRBJ2-1, with a possible D match to TRBD2 (6 bases). V lost 1 base, J lost 12 bases, and 16 bases lay in between. Germline V gene sequence: CDR1 LGHNA, CDR2 YSLEER. There are 14 residues in the CDR3. CDR3 residues: CASSQARGGAGQFF. The DNA of the CDR3 is TGCGCCAGCAGCCAAGCACGAGGAGGAGCGGGGCAGTTCTTC.

This clone was found a few times. The chain combines TRBV9 with TRBJ1-2; TRBD1 might be the D (5 bases). This CDR3 has 12 residues. The V end lost 3 bases, the J end lost 8 bases, and 11 bases lay between the germline ends. Germline V gives CDR1 SGDLS, CDR2 YYNGEE. Here the CDR3 DNA reads TGTGCCAGCAGCGGGCGGGGGGAAGGCTACACCTTC. Protein: CASSGRGEGYTF.

The rearrangement links TRBV28 to TRBJ2-7; 8 bases align to TRBD2. Germline CDR1 is MDHEN and CDR2 is SYDVKM. The trim removed 6 bases at V and 7 bases at J, leaving 11 bases unmatched. This CDR3 is built from 14 residues. CDR3 coding DNA: TGTGCCAGCAGCCCTCCGGGGGGGTCGAGAGAGCAGTACTTC. The encoded protein is CASSPPGGSREQYF.

V and J are TRBV27 and TRBJ1-2; TRBD1 might be the D (6 bases). Deletions cut 7 bases from V and 1 base from J, with 16 bases between. The germline CDR1 and CDR2 sequences are MNHEY and SMNVEV (reference sequence). The CDR3 is made up of 15 amino acids. Here the CDR3 DNA reads TGTGCCAGCATAATCCCCCCAGGGGTTAACTATGGCTACACCTTC. Protein product: CASIIPPGVNYGYTF.

This clone occurred a few times. The gene calls are TRBV7-9 and TRBJ1-1; 8 bases line up with TRBD1. CDR3 length equals 15 residues. From germline, CDR1 is SEHNR and CDR2 FQNEAQ (reference sequence). With V trimmed by 6 bases and J by 1 base, 7 bases remained unmatched. This chain's CDR3 is CASREDRGPNTEAFF. CDR3 nucleotides: TGTGCCAGCAGAGAAGACAGGGGCCCGAACACTGAAGCTTTCTTT.

The V gene is TRBV7-9, the J gene TRBJ2-3; D might be TRBD2 (6 bases). Germline V gene sequence: CDR1 SEHNR, CDR2 FQNEAQ (reference sequence). This CDR3 is 15 amino acids long. Trimming removed 2 bases from V and 5 bases from J, with 14 bases in between. The chain's CDR3 is CASSLQGGVVDTQYF. DNA for the CDR3: TGTGCCAGCAGCTTACAGGGCGGGGTGGTAGATACGCAGTATTTT.

The chain is built from TRBV23-1 and TRBJ2-3; D might be TRBD1 (5 bases). TRBV23-1 is placed among ORFs of uncertain function. The V gene lost 7 bases and the J gene lost 2 bases, with 25 bases spanning the gap. The CDR3 length is 18 residues. The CDR3 region is CASTRLGPYSFYTDTQYF. The CDR3 bases are TGCGCCAGCACCAGACTGGGGCCATACTCTTTTTACACAGATACGCAGTATTTT.

V and J are TRBV11-2 and TRBJ2-3, with D tentatively TRBD2 (5 bases). V gave up 7 bases and J gave up 6 bases, with 20 bases separating them. Germline V gene sequence: CDR1 SGHAT, CDR2 FQNNGV. The CDR3 covers 15 residues. CDR3 in amino acids: CASKILANDRDTQYF. CDR3 bases: TGTGCCAGCAAAATTCTAGCTAACGATCGGGATACGCAGTATTTT.

J is TRBJ1-5 and V is TRBV7-9, with D tentatively TRBD1 (6 bases). This CDR3 contains 14 residues. Germline CDR1 reads SEHNR; CDR2 reads FQNEAQ (reference sequence). V dropped 5 bases and J dropped 0 bases, with 8 bases sitting between them. CDR3 loop: CASSRTDSNQPQHF. DNA for the CDR3: TGTGCCAGCAGCCGGACAGATAGCAATCAGCCCCAGCATTTT.

This clone was recorded many times. CDR3: CSVEGGAGRNYGYTF. The CDR3 DNA sequence: TGCAGCGTTGAAGGTGGGGCAGGACGCAACTATGGCTACACCTTC. The chain employs TRBV29-1 and TRBJ1-2, with a possible D match to TRBD1 (5 bases). V was clipped by 1 base and J by 2 bases, with 14 bases between them. This CDR3 has 15 amino acids. Germline V gene lookup returns CDR1 SQVTM and CDR2 ANQGSEA.

The rearrangement joins TRBV29-1 to TRBJ2-1; 9 bases map to TRBD1. CDR3 length: 18 residues. V was pared by 1 base and J by 7 bases, with 17 bases of the junction left unmatched. In germline, CDR1 is SQVTM, CDR2 ANQGSEA. The chain's CDR3 is CSVEGLSGGTGKQNEQFF. The CDR3 DNA is TGCAGCGTTGAAGGTCTTAGTGGAGGGACAGGGAAGCAGAATGAGCAGTTCTTC.

The rearrangement joins TRBV4-3 to TRBJ2-3; TRBD2 aligns across 8 bases. In germline, CDR1 is LGHNA, CDR2 YSLEER. V shed 1 base, J shed 4 bases, and the junction held 10 bases outside the gene matches. The CDR3 runs to 17 residues. CDR3 nucleotides: TGCGCCAGCAGCCAAGCATCGACGGCCGGGGGGGCAGATACGCAGTATTTT. It specifies CASSQASTAGGADTQYF.

This chain links TRBV11-2 with TRBJ2-1, with a possible D match to TRBD2 (5 bases). The CDR3 totals 16 residues. Deletions cut 5 bases from V and 0 bases from J, with 14 bases between. Germline values: CDR1 SGHAT, CDR2 FQNNGV. DNA for the CDR3: TGTGCCAGCAGCATACCGGACTCCAGCTCCTACAATGAGCAGTTCTTC. Protein: CASSIPDSSSYNEQFF.

The sample holds one count of this clone. The chain recombines TRBV12-5 with TRBJ2-1, with D possibly being TRBD2 (5 bases). Trimming shortened V by 4 bases and J by 8 bases, and 18 bases separated the two germline ends. Per the germline V gene, CDR1 is LGHNT and CDR2 is FRNRAP. The CDR3 has 15 amino acids. As DNA, the CDR3 is TGTGCTAGTGGTTGGGAAGGGATGGGAGAGGATGAGCAGTTCTTC. Its protein is CASGWEGMGEDEQFF.

The CDR3 loop reads CASSSSSGRAFFTGELFF. The DNA of the CDR3 is TGTGCCAGTAGTTCCAGCAGCGGGAGGGCCTTCTTCACCGGGGAGCTGTTTTTT. The chain employs TRBV19 and TRBJ2-2; TRBD2 matches 10 bases. Looked up from germline, CDR1 is LNHDA and CDR2 is SQIVND (reference sequence). The CDR3 covers 18 residues. With 5 bases clipped from V and 4 bases from J, the junction kept 13 bases outside the gene matches. Supplemented by reference TRBV19 and TRBJ2-2, the full variable domain reads DGGITQSPKYLFRKEGQNVTLSCEQNLNHDAMYWYRQDPGQGLRLIYYSQIVNDFQKGDIAEGYSVSREKKESFPLTVTSAQKNPTAFYLCASSSSSGRAFFTGELFFGEGSRLTVL.

The CDR3 DNA reads as TGTGCCATCAGTGCACCGGGACAGGGGACCTACGAGCAGTACTTC. Translating it yields CAISAPGQGTYEQYF. The chain uses TRBV10-3 and TRBJ2-7, with 10 bases that match TRBD1. V lost 4 bases and J lost 2; bases outside the gene matches: 5. The CDR3 sequence is 15 residues long. Germline V lookup: CDR1 ENHRY, CDR2 SYGVKD.

This clone was found a few times. The chain recombines TRBV28 with TRBJ1-2, with TRBD1 matching over 7 bases. The CDR3 is made up of 14 amino acids. The junction had 10 bases not matched to a gene; V was cut back by 6 bases and J by 6 bases. Germline V gives CDR1 MDHEN, CDR2 SYDVKM. The CDR3 DNA reads TGTGCCAGCAGCCTTCCAGGGGGTGTCGATGGCTACACCTTC. Its protein is CASSLPGGVDGYTF.

The chain is built from TRBV19 and TRBJ1-5; 8 bases agree with TRBD1. V lost 2 bases and J lost 2; bases outside the gene matches: 8. CDR3 length equals 17 residues. Germline assignment: CDR1 LNHDA and CDR2 SQIVND (reference sequence). This CDR3 is CASSIRDRGRGNQPQHF. The CDR3 DNA is TGTGCCAGTAGTATAAGAGACAGGGGTAGGGGCAATCAGCCCCAGCATTTT.

This clone was observed a single time. The junction shows a germline mismatch at one end, possibly a read error. Here the CDR3 reads CASRDVSNQPQHF. CDR3 nucleotides: TGTGCCAGCCGTGACGTAAGCAATCAGCCCCAGCATTTT. The V gene is TRBV6-1, the J gene TRBJ1-5; D call uncertain. CDR3 length equals 13 residues. Germline V gene lookup returns CDR1 MNHNS and CDR2 SASEGT.

This clone appeared a single time. This rearrangement joins TRBV5-1 to TRBJ1-5; D remains unclear. This CDR3 has 15 residues. From germline, CDR1 is SGHRS and CDR2 YFSETQ. V shed 0 bases and J shed 5 bases, with 12 bases lying between them. The CDR3 protein is CASSLDSSPDQPQHF. CDR3 coding DNA: TGCGCCAGCAGCTTGGATTCCAGTCCAGATCAGCCCCAGCATTTT.

V usage is TRBV7-3 and J usage is TRBJ2-2; 13 bases match TRBD2. Germline trimming cut 5 bases from V and 6 bases from J; bases unmatched to any gene: 12. The CDR3 is made up of 18 amino acids. Germline loops: CDR1 SGHTA, CDR2 FQGTGA. The CDR3 spells CASSPPGLAGAGSGELFF. The CDR3 bases are TGTGCCAGCAGCCCGCCAGGACTAGCGGGGGCTGGGTCCGGGGAGCTGTTTTTT.

J is TRBJ1-4 and V is TRBV5-6, with D hard to call. V gave up 2 bases and J gave up 8 bases, with 7 bases separating them. The CDR3 has 12 residues. Looked up from germline, CDR1 is SGHDT and CDR2 is YYEEEE. The CDR3 sequence: CASSFGGEKLFF. CDR3 nucleotide sequence: TGTGCCAGCAGCTTTGGTGGCGAAAAACTGTTTTTT. Combining the CDR3 with reference TRBV5-6 and TRBJ1-4 gives the whole variable domain DAGVTQSPTHLIKTRGQQVTLRCSPKSGHDTVSWYQQALGQGPQFIFQYYEEEERQRGNFPDRFSGHQFPNYSSELNVNALLLGDSALYLCASSFGGEKLFFGSGTQLSVL.

V and J are TRBV28 and TRBJ2-7; TRBD2 is a possible D gene (5 bases). V lost 3 bases, J lost 0 bases, and 12 bases lay in between. This CDR3 is 15 amino acids long. Germline CDR1 and CDR2: MDHEN and SYDVKM. The CDR3 bases are TGTGCCAGCAGTTTTCGTGGAGGAGTCTCCTACGAGCAGTACTTC. It is translated as CASSFRGGVSYEQYF.

The chain carries TRBV18 and TRBJ1-1, with D possibly being TRBD1 (6 bases). The CDR3 is made up of 14 amino acids. Germline V gene sequence: CDR1 KGHSH, CDR2 LQKENI. Trimming shortened V by 3 bases and J by 0 bases, and 8 bases separated the two germline ends. Here the CDR3 DNA reads TGTGCCAGCTCACCGGACAGTATGAACACTGAAGCTTTCTTT. It yields the protein CASSPDSMNTEAFF.

V usage is TRBV14 and J usage is TRBJ2-7, with 7 bases identical to TRBD1. The CDR3 has 15 residues. From germline, CDR1 is SGHDN and CDR2 FVKESK. The trim removed 1 base at V and 3 bases at J, leaving 6 bases unmatched. CDR3: CASSQVRTGGYEQYF. CDR3 in DNA: TGTGCCAGCAGCCAAGTTCGGACAGGAGGCTACGAGCAGTACTTC. Complete variable domain (other parts from reference TRBV14 and TRBJ2-7): EAGVTQFPSHSVIEKGQTVTLRCDPISGHDNLYWYRRVMGKEIKFLLHFVKESKQDESGMPNNRFLAERTGGTYSTLKVQPAELEDSGVYFCASSQVRTGGYEQYFGPGTRLTVT.

The V gene is TRBV5-6, the J gene TRBJ2-7, with D perhaps matching TRBD2 (5 bases). Germline CDR1 reads SGHDT; CDR2 reads YYEEEE. This CDR3 contains 15 residues. V gave up 2 bases and J gave up 6 bases, with 18 bases separating them. CDR3 region: CASSFISGSWSEQYF. The DNA for the CDR3 is TGTGCCAGCAGCTTTATCTCGGGGTCCTGGAGCGAGCAGTACTTC.